A single sample gave rise to the 6 T cell receptor beta chains below, sequenced in a study of T cell repertoires in cytomegalovirus infection. MiXCR was run by TCRdb on the reads, yielding one entry per CDR3 protein. The sample includes approximately 120,000 distinct CDR3 sequences, roughly a third of them seen just once. These receptors are not linked to any known antigen. This sample comprised CD8+ T cells from cultured PBMCs, obtained from culture after CMV antigen stimulation. These receptors all come from a human donor in good health (CMV status not recorded). Some clones in this sample may be carry-over from other donors' samples.

Ten or more counts support this clonotype. This chain uses TRBV7-2 with TRBJ1-6; D perhaps matches TRBD1 (6 bases). With 4 bases removed from V and 6 bases from J, the gap between germline ends came to 10 bases. CDR1 and CDR2 from the germline V gene are SGHTA and FQGNSA. This CDR3 has 14 amino acids. CDR3 in DNA: TGTGCCAGCAGCTCGACAGGCTTTAATTCACCCCTCCACTTT. Translation: CASSSTGFNSPLHF.

The chain is built from TRBV5-5 and TRBJ2-2, with TRBD2 matching 9 bases. Losses at the gene ends were 0 bases for V and 2 bases for J; bases not matched to a gene: 2. Germline loops: CDR1 SGHKS, CDR2 YYEKEE (reference sequence). The CDR3 is 16 residues long. CDR3 nucleotides: TGTGCCAGCAGCTTGGGGACTAGCGCTAACACCGGGGAGCTGTTTTTT. It codes for CASSLGTSANTGELFF. The whole variable domain, filled in from reference TRBV5-5 and TRBJ2-2, reads DAGVTQSPTHLIKTRGQQVTLRCSPISGHKSVSWYQQVLGQGPQFIFQYYEKEERGRGNFPDRFSARQFPNYSSELNVNALLLGDSALYLCASSLGTSANTGELFFGEGSRLTVL.

CDR3 sequence reads: CSVSGGGYEQYF. CDR3 coding DNA: TGCAGCGTGAGCGGGGGAGGGTACGAGCAGTACTTC. This chain links TRBV29-1 with TRBJ2-7; 8 nucleotides align to TRBD2. The J segment lost 4 bases and the V segment lost 6 bases, leaving 5 bases of the junction unmatched. Germline CDR1 and CDR2: SQVTM and ANQGSEA. The CDR3 is made up of 12 amino acids.

The rearrangement links TRBV15 to TRBJ1-2; the match to TRBD1 covers 9 bases. The CDR3 runs 14 residues. V shed 2 bases, J shed 8 bases, and the junction held 6 bases outside the gene matches. Germline V gene data show CDR1 as LNHNV and CDR2 as YYDKDF (reference sequence). This chain's CDR3 is CATSRRRTGEGYTF. DNA of the CDR3: TGTGCCACCAGCAGACGGAGGACAGGGGAAGGCTACACCTTC.

This clonotype was seen a handful of times. The chain is built from TRBV12-3 or TRBV12-4 and TRBJ1-1; D not resolved. The CDR3 covers 14 residues. Trimming removed 5 bases at V and 5 bases at J, with 15 bases between. CDR3 residues: CASSPFLERTEAFF. The CDR3 region has the DNA TGTGCCAGCAGTCCATTCCTAGAACGGACTGAAGCTTTCTTT.

The gene calls are TRBV28 and TRBJ2-1; D not resolved. V lost 6 bases to trimming and J lost 9 bases, with 9 bases between them. The CDR3 totals 11 residues. Per germline, CDR1 MDHEN and CDR2 SYDVKM. CDR3 nucleotide sequence: TGTGCCAGCAGCCTACGGACTGAGCAGTTCTTC. As protein: CASSLRTEQFF.